The rows below give T cell receptor beta chains drawn from one sample of a study of cytotoxic CD8 clonotypes in ibrutinib-treated CLL. The repertoire was sequenced with immunoSEQ multiplex PCR; TCRdb's copy has only in-frame clones and lacks some. The data contain 150,000 to 200,000 clones, approximately 90% of them singletons. Sample: PBMCs, taken at disease progression, from a patient treated with ibrutinib. The receptor set was obtained from a human donor with chronic lymphocytic leukemia. Each CDR3 is given with its conserved first and last residue. A D gene is named only where the DNA matches it firmly.

j_gene	v_gene	d_gene	CDR3aa	CDR3nt
TRBJ2-4	TRBV7-9	NA	CASGARGKNIQYF	TGTGCCAGCGGAGCGAGGGGCAAAAACATTCAGTACTTC
TRBJ1-2	TRBV5-1	NA	CASSLESRGRDGYTF	TGCGCCAGCAGCTTGGAATCGCGGGGGCGCGATGGCTACACCTTC
TRBJ2-1	TRBV7-3	NA	CASSLGQGHNEQFF	TGTGCCAGCAGCTTAGGGCAGGGTCACAATGAGCAGTTCTTC
TRBJ1-5	TRBV13	TRBD1	CASSYGTGGNSNQPQHF	TGTGCCAGCAGCTACGGGACAGGGGGAAATAGCAATCAGCCCCAGCATTTT
TRBJ1-3	TRBV13	NA	CASSLNRAGTLSAIYF	TGTGCCAGCAGCTTAAATCGGGCAGGGACCCTGAGCGCCATATATTTT
TRBJ2-7	TRBV27	TRBD2	CASSFGGTGEQYF	TGTGCCAGCAGTTTCGGGGGGACGGGCGAGCAGTACTTC
TRBJ2-3	TRBV30	NA	CAWSRGTDTQYF	TGTGCCTGGAGTCGGGGAACAGATACGCAGTATTTT
TRBJ2-1	TRBV4-2	TRBD2	CASSQAGGSYNEQFF	TGTGCCAGCAGCCAAGCGGGAGGCTCCTACAATGAGCAGTTCTTC
TRBJ2-2	TRBV6-5	TRBD2	CASSSTSGRATGELFF	TGTGCCAGCAGTTCCACTAGCGGGAGGGCCACCGGGGAGCTGTTTTTT
TRBJ1-2	TRBV28	TRBD1	CASSSRGLYGYTF	TGTGCCAGCAGCAGCAGGGGGCTGTATGGCTACACCTTC
TRBJ2-7	TRBV7-6	TRBD2	CASSFGREGEQYF	TGTGCCAGCAGCTTCGGGCGGGAGGGCGAGCAGTACTTC
TRBJ1-3	TRBV14	NA	CASSQEGTIYF	TGTGCCAGCAGCCAAGAGGGCACCATATATTTT
TRBJ1-3	TRBV7-9	TRBD1	CASRGQRVSSGNTIYF	TGTGCCAGCAGGGGACAGCGAGTTAGCTCTGGAAACACCATATATTTT
TRBJ2-6	TRBV5-1	TRBD2	CASSLVSGVGANVLTF	TGCGCCAGCAGCTTGGTTAGCGGGGTCGGGGCCAACGTCCTGACTTTC
TRBJ2-7	TRBV27	NA	CASGRSGDTYEQYF	TGTGCCAGCGGGAGAAGCGGGGACACCTACGAGCAGTACTTC
TRBJ2-3	TRBV11-3	NA	CASSPRRGGAADTQYF	TGTGCCAGCAGCCCCCGCCGAGGGGGTGCGGCAGATACGCAGTATTTT
TRBJ1-4	TRBV6-6	NA	CASSYGTLREKLFF	TGTGCCAGCAGTTATGGCACCCTGCGTGAAAAACTGTTTTTT